The 29 T cell receptor beta chains in this list originate from one sample, sequenced in a study of regulatory T cells in long-lasting Graves disease. Time point noted: persistent/refractory GD, antithyroid drugs over 5 years with positive TRAb. PBMCs were the source of the RNA used for TCR sequencing. Assembly of TCR beta libraries relied on iRepertoire HTBI primers together with Arm-PCR of CDR3 regions. TCRdb reanalysed the multiplex PCR reads using MiXCR and keeps one entry per CDR3 protein. The data contain 300,000 to 500,000 distinct CDR3 sequences, less than 25% of them singletons. The specimen was peripheral blood mononuclear cells (PBMCs), collected when the disease was refractory, from a patient treated with antithyroid drugs. The receptor source for this set is a female donor with Graves disease.

With respect to this clonotype: One end of the junction is discordant with germline, which a read error may explain. The chain uses TRBV7-6 and TRBJ2-7; 8 bases map to TRBD1. This CDR3 has 14 residues. Germline assignment: CDR1 SGHVS and CDR2 FNYEAQ. The DNA for the CDR3 is TGTGTCAGCAGCTTAAGGACAGGGCGGGACGAGCAGTACTTC. Protein product: CVSSLRTGRDEQYF.

The chain combines TRBV20-1 with TRBJ2-7; perhaps D is TRBD1 or TRBD2 (5 bases each). The CDR3 covers 16 residues. Germline values: CDR1 DFQATT, CDR2 SNEGSKA (reference sequence). Trimming removed 0 bases from V and 0 bases from J, with 15 bases in between. CDR3 sequence (DNA): TGCAGTGCTAGAGATCATGGGGCCCGGGGCTCCTACGAGCAGTACTTC. Residues: CSARDHGARGSYEQYF.

With respect to this clonotype: This could be a read error, since a much larger clone is one nucleotide away. This CDR3 is missing its conserved last phenylalanine or tryptophan, likely due to a read error. CDR3: CASSRLDKLETQYS. The CDR3 DNA reads TGTGCCAGCAGCCGCTTGGACAAATTGGAGACCCAGTACTCC. The J gene is TRBJ2-5, the V gene TRBV7-9; D may be TRBD1 (5 bases). Germline lookup yields CDR1 SEHNR and CDR2 FQNEAQ (reference sequence). The length of the CDR3 is 14 residues. Trimming removed 5 bases from V and 5 bases from J, with 15 bases in between.

This clonotype was observed at least ten times. This sequence joins TRBV28 and TRBJ1-4, with D tentatively TRBD1 (5 bases). Trimming cost V 6 bases and J 0 bases, with 11 bases left between them. Germline CDR1 is MDHEN and CDR2 is SYDVKM. The CDR3 consists of 15 residues. The CDR3 region has the DNA TGTGCCAGCAGGGCTCCGGGGGCAACTAATGAAAAACTGTTTTTT. Encoded protein: CASRAPGATNEKLFF. Variable domain in full (rest from reference TRBV28 and TRBJ1-4): DVKVTQSSRYLVKRTGEKVFLECVQDMDHENMFWYRQDPGLGLRLIYFSYDVKMKEKGDIPEGYSVSREKKERFSLILESASTNQTSMYLCASRAPGATNEKLFFGSGTQLSVL.

The chain links TRBV7-2 to TRBJ2-3; D possibly corresponds to TRBD2 (5 bases). CDR1 is SGHTA and CDR2 is FQGNSA in the germline V gene. V was shortened by 3 bases and J by 1 base, with 11 bases between the two germline ends. The CDR3 loop spans 15 amino acids. This chain's CDR3 is CASSLDFSRTDTQYF. CDR3 DNA: TGTGCCAGCAGCTTGGACTTTTCCCGCACAGATACGCAGTATTTT.

This chain uses TRBV6-1 with TRBJ1-5; 9 bases align to TRBD1. J gave up 7 bases and V 5 bases, and 9 bases lay outside the gene matches. Germline assignment: CDR1 MNHNS and CDR2 SASEGT. The CDR3 runs to 15 residues. The CDR3 sequence is CASSQGGQGRQPQHF. In DNA form, the CDR3 reads TGTGCCAGCAGTCAAGGGGGACAGGGCAGGCAGCCCCAGCATTTT.

In its sample, this clonotype was seen many times. The chain recombines TRBV15 with TRBJ1-1; TRBD1 aligns across 12 bases. Losses at the gene ends were 1 base for V and 0 bases for J; bases not matched to a gene: 6. The germline CDR1 and CDR2 sequences are LNHNV and YYDKDF (reference sequence). The CDR3 is 18 amino acids. For the CDR3, the DNA is TGTGCCACCAGCAGAGGCGGGACAGGGGGCTGGGTGAACACTGAAGCTTTCTTT. This translates into CATSRGGTGGWVNTEAFF.

This clonotype has at least ten counts. The rearrangement uses TRBV15 and TRBJ1-2; 7 bases line up with TRBD1. This CDR3 region has 13 residues. The germline CDR1 and CDR2 sequences are LNHNV and YYDKDF (reference sequence). V dropped 4 bases and J dropped 6; count of bases not matched to a gene: 5. CDR3 region: CATSKGDSDGYTF. In DNA, the CDR3 is TGTGCCACCAGCAAAGGGGACAGTGATGGCTACACCTTC.

CDR3 DNA sequence: TGCAGCGCAGGGGGTGAGGGGGCGCGAATAAACACCGGGGAGCTGTTTTTT. Residues: CSAGGEGARINTGELFF. The chain has TRBV29-1 and TRBJ2-2; 7 bases fit TRBD1. Germline loops: CDR1 SQVTM, CDR2 ANQGSEA. The CDR3 length is 17 residues. V trimming: 7 bases; J trimming: 2 bases; junction bases outside the gene matches: 16.

The V call is TRBV5-6, the J call TRBJ1-5; 7 bases match TRBD1. The CDR3 spans 16 residues. CDR1 is SGHDT and CDR2 is YYEEEE in the germline V gene. With 5 bases clipped from V and 0 bases from J, the junction kept 8 bases outside the gene matches. CDR3 DNA: TGTGCCAGCAGTTCCGGGACAGTGAATAGCAATCAGCCCCAGCATTTT. This codes for CASSSGTVNSNQPQHF.

This clonotype came up a few times. The CDR3 loop is CASSLEAGRVYEQYF. For the CDR3, the DNA is TGTGCCAGCAGCTTAGAGGCGGGTCGTGTCTACGAGCAGTACTTC. This chain joins TRBV11-2 and TRBJ2-7, with a possible D match to TRBD2 (5 bases). V was shortened by 0 bases and J by 3 bases, with 12 bases between the two germline ends. The V gene's germline CDR1 is SGHAT and CDR2 FQNNGV. CDR3 length: 15 amino acids.

The V and J genes are TRBV5-1 and TRBJ2-7, with D perhaps matching TRBD1 (5 bases). CDR3 length: 13 amino acids. The germline V gene has CDR1 SGHRS and CDR2 YFSETQ. The V end was cut by 4 bases, the J end by 4 bases, with 12 bases between. CDR3 sequence (DNA): TGCGCCAGCAGCCCAACAACAGGTTACGAGCAGTACTTC. The encoded protein is CASSPTTGYEQYF.

CDR3 nucleotide sequence: TGTGCCAGCAGCGCCGGACAGGGCCGCAACACTGAAGCTTTCTTT. Its translation: CASSAGQGRNTEAFF. The V call is TRBV7-9, the J call TRBJ1-1; 8 nucleotides align to TRBD1. V was clipped by 5 bases and J by 2 bases; unmatched bases: 7. Germline V CDR1 and CDR2: SEHNR, FQNEAQ (reference sequence). This CDR3 is 15 amino acids long.

A few counts support this clonotype. V gene TRBV12-3 or TRBV12-4 combines with J gene TRBJ2-7; TRBD2 agrees at 9 bases. The ends lost 8 bases at V and 6 bases at J; junction bases unmatched: 5. There are 12 residues in the CDR3. The CDR3 loop reads CASGLATREQYF. The CDR3 DNA is TGTGCCAGCGGACTAGCGACCCGCGAGCAGTACTTC.

The rearrangement uses TRBV5-1 and TRBJ1-2; D possibly corresponds to TRBD1 (5 bases). The V and J ends lost 0 bases and 4 bases respectively, with 10 bases between them. CDR1 is SGHRS and CDR2 is YFSETQ in the germline V gene. CDR3 length: 14 amino acids. CDR3 nucleotide sequence: TGCGCCAGCAGCTTGGCGGGGGAGAGCTATGGCTACACCTTC. It yields the protein CASSLAGESYGYTF.

This clonotype has at least ten counts. The chain carries TRBV6-5 and TRBJ2-7; the D call may be TRBD1 or TRBD2 (5 bases each). There are 15 residues in the CDR3. V was trimmed by 4 bases and J by 1 base, leaving 14 bases between them. The germline gives CDR1 MNHEY, CDR2 SVGAGI. The CDR3 sequence: CASSLFRDRSYEQYF. The CDR3 DNA follows: TGTGCCAGCAGTTTGTTCCGGGACCGATCCTACGAGCAGTACTTC.

This clonotype has only a few counts. The rearrangement uses TRBV19 and TRBJ2-5; D is possibly TRBD1 or TRBD2 (5 bases each). Trimming cost V 10 bases and J 0 bases, with 15 bases left between them. Germline lookup yields CDR1 LNHDA and CDR2 SQIVND (reference sequence). The CDR3 extends over 14 amino acids. The CDR3 coding sequence is TGTGCCACCTCGGGACCCCTGTACCAAGAGACCCAGTACTTC. Translation: CATSGPLYQETQYF.

This clonotype was observed a few times. A read error is possible here, since a much larger clone lies one base away. The rearrangement joins TRBV7-8 to TRBJ2-5; 10 bases match TRBD2. The length of the CDR3 is 16 residues. Germline V gene data show CDR1 as SGHVS and CDR2 as FQNEAQ. CDR3 loop: CAGSFSGLAVRETQYF. The CDR3 nucleotides read TGTGCCGGCAGCTTTAGCGGACTAGCGGTCCGGGAGACCCAGTACTTC.

This clonotype was detected a few times. This sequence joins TRBV20-1 and TRBJ2-2; D is perhaps TRBD2 (7 bases). This CDR3 spans 15 amino acids. Deletions cut 3 bases from V and 5 bases from J, with 16 bases between. Germline V gene lookup returns CDR1 DFQATT and CDR2 SNEGSKA (reference sequence). In DNA form, the CDR3 reads TGCAGTGCTAGGGGGAGGGGAACAGGGACCGGGGAGCTGTTTTTT. Residues: CSARGRGTGTGELFF.

This chain uses TRBV4-3 with TRBJ1-1, with D unclear. Trimming stripped 0 bases from V and 5 bases from J, with 10 bases between. Germline V gives CDR1 LGHNA, CDR2 YSLEER. The CDR3 has 14 residues. CDR3 nucleotides: TGCGCCAGCAGCCAAGATCAGGTGTCGACTGAAGCTTTCTTT. Translation gives CASSQDQVSTEAFF.

This clonotype was counted at least ten times. This chain uses TRBV27 with TRBJ1-1; no clear D. CDR1 and CDR2 from the germline V gene are MNHEY and SMNVEV (reference sequence). V was clipped by 0 bases and J by 3 bases, with 8 bases between them. The CDR3 spans 14 residues. Written as DNA, the CDR3 is TGTGCCAGCAGTTTATCTGGGCCGGACACTGAAGCTTTCTTT. It translates to CASSLSGPDTEAFF.

The V gene is TRBV19, the J gene TRBJ2-4; D is ambiguous. V gave up 4 bases and J gave up 6 bases, with 7 bases separating them. The CDR3 covers 12 residues. Per the germline V gene, CDR1 is LNHDA and CDR2 is SQIVND (reference sequence). Here the CDR3 reads CASSKGVNIQYF. In DNA form, the CDR3 reads TGTGCCAGTAGTAAAGGCGTAAACATTCAGTACTTC. Full variable domain (rest looked up from reference TRBV19 and TRBJ2-4): DGGITQSPKYLFRKEGQNVTLSCEQNLNHDAMYWYRQDPGQGLRLIYYSQIVNDFQKGDIAEGYSVSREKKESFPLTVTSAQKNPTAFYLCASSKGVNIQYFGAGTRLSVL.

This clonotype was seen many times. This chain connects TRBV27 to TRBJ1-2; the D is unclear. Trimming cost V 6 bases and J 5 bases, with 13 bases left between them. Germline assignment: CDR1 MNHEY and CDR2 SMNVEV (reference sequence). CDR3 size: 13 residues. CDR3 in DNA: TGTGCCAGCAGAAATCAGGCCGGGTATGGCTACACCTTC. It yields the protein CASRNQAGYGYTF.

For this clonotype: This may arise from a read error, as a much more abundant clone is one base away. V is TRBV7-2 and J is TRBJ2-2; TRBD2 matches at 7 bases. The CDR3 is 16 residues long. Germline loops: CDR1 SGHTA, CDR2 FQGNSA. Unmatched junction bases numbered 11, after V lost 2 bases and J lost 8 bases. CDR3: CASSLRTGGPEGELFF. The CDR3 DNA follows: TGTGCCAGCAGCTTACGTACGGGAGGTCCTGAAGGGGAGCTGTTTTTT.

This clonotype was observed many times. This chain uses TRBV6-1 with TRBJ2-5; 10 bases line up with TRBD1. J gave up 5 bases and V 4 bases, and 7 bases lay outside the gene matches. The CDR3 runs 15 residues. Germline CDR1 reads MNHNS; CDR2 reads SASEGT. This chain's CDR3 is CASSGNDRGQETQYF. The CDR3 nucleotides are TGTGCCAGCAGTGGGAACGACAGGGGGCAGGAGACCCAGTACTTC.

The sample holds many counts of this clonotype. The chain employs TRBV4-3 and TRBJ2-2; D not certain. The CDR3 is 14 amino acids. Germline V gives CDR1 LGHNA, CDR2 YSLEER. Trimming removed 5 bases at V and 0 bases at J, with 7 bases between. In DNA, the CDR3 is TGCGCCAGCAGCGAGGACGCGAACACCGGGGAGCTGTTTTTT. Protein product: CASSEDANTGELFF.

The V call is TRBV10-3, the J call TRBJ2-7; tentative D call: TRBD1 (6 bases). Between the trimmed V and J ends, which lost 4 bases and 3 bases, there was a span of 16 bases. CDR1 is ENHRY and CDR2 is SYGVKD in the germline V gene. This CDR3 is built from 15 residues. CDR3 nucleotides: TGTGCCATCAGTGGCGTTTACAGGGAAGACTACGAGCAGTACTTC. Amino acid sequence: CAISGVYREDYEQYF.

The sample holds many counts of this clonotype. The chain uses TRBV12-3 or TRBV12-4 and TRBJ2-7, with a possible D match to TRBD1 (6 bases). This CDR3 has 15 amino acids. Trimming stripped 1 base from V and 3 bases from J, with 13 bases between. In DNA form, the CDR3 reads TGTGCCAGCAGTTTAGATCGAGGACAGTACTACGAGCAGTACTTC. Its protein product is CASSLDRGQYYEQYF.

This clonotype turned up a few times. V usage is TRBV7-2 and J usage is TRBJ2-7, with TRBD2 identical over 9 bases. The CDR3 runs 15 residues. Germline V lookup: CDR1 SGHTA, CDR2 FQGNSA. V lost 5 bases and J lost 3; bases outside the gene matches: 8. CDR3 loop: CASSQGPSGNYEQYF. The CDR3 nucleotides read TGTGCCAGCAGCCAAGGACCTAGCGGGAACTACGAGCAGTACTTC.